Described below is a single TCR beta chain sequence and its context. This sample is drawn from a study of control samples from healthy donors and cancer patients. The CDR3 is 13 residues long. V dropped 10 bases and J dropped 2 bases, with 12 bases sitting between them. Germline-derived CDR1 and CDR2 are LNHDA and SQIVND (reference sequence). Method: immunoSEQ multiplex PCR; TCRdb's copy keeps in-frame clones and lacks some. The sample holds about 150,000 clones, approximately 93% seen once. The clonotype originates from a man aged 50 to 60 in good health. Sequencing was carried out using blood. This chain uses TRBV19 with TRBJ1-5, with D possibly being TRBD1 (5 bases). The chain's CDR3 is CAISGMGNQPQHF. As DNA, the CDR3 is TGTGCCATCTCAGGGATGGGCAATCAGCCCCAGCATTTT.